This TCR beta chain was sequenced in a study of blood T cells in healthy people across ages (dated by TCRdb to the mid-2010s). General notes on the study: Template switching captured roughly one uniquely barcoded TCR beta cDNA molecule per two T cells in model experiments. To track age-related changes in TCR beta repertoire diversity, the study relied on deep sequencing normalized with unique cDNA molecular identifiers. Four age groups were formed from the donors: young (average approximately 15 years), middle-aged (approximately 42), aged (over 55) and long-lived (approximately 80). The study analyzed two additional independent replicas of 1 million unique cDNA reads from the same blood draw for two donors, one aged 18 to 29 and one aged 80 or older. Summary of the overall study and its limitations: Total diversity estimates from one million sequenced T cells were considered lower bounds and underestimates. Observed TCR beta diversity per million T cells fell roughly linearly with age, and a significant reduction was already apparent by age around 40. There was a strong correlation between observed TCR beta diversity and the percentage of naive T cells measured by flow cytometry. The CMV infection status of donors was not known, potentially confounding age-related changes in expanded clonotypes. Compared with the aged group, the long-lived group had more naive CD4+ T cells, fewer expanded clones and increased TCR diversity, a pattern suggesting age selection. Because profiling used bulk unsorted PBMCs, naive and antigen-experienced compartments could not be compared conclusively.

As for this clonotype: Its antigen is still unknown. No base-level quality is on record; no much larger clone is a single base apart.

The donors were some 36 Caucasian individuals from Russia, aged roughly 6 to 100 years, who were systemically healthy. Each donor gave 8 to 10 milliliters of peripheral blood, collected into EDTA-treated Vacutainer tubes. Ficoll-Paque density-gradient centrifugation was used to isolate PBMCs, with at least 6 million per sample. Total RNA was extracted from PBMCs with Trizol reagent, with at least 5 micrograms obtained per sample. For every donor, an aliquot of PBMCs went through flow cytometry to measure the percentages of naive CD45RAhigh/CD27high T cells. The library relied on 5' RACE. The data were produced on an Illumina HiSeq 2500. A second PCR of 7 to 11 cycles was performed with a sample-barcoded 5' primer and a J-beta primer mix. Each TCR beta cDNA molecule received a unique molecular identifier from a template-switch 5' adaptor carrying 12 random nucleotides. Each sample yielded at least 2.5 million CDR3-containing paired-end reads. The Mint cDNA synthesis kit, primed by a TRBC-specific oligonucleotide, was used to synthesize first-strand cDNA from all RNA. After uracil-DNA glycosylase treatment, a first 18-cycle PCR used universal primers M1SS and BC2_uni_R on all cDNA. As for how the authors treated the data: For normalization, 1 million high-quality reads were randomly selected from each sample, with every read carrying a distinct molecular identifier. Reads with shared molecular identifiers were discarded instead of being binned into consensus sequences. MiTCR, run with a Q25 quality threshold and the strictest error-elimination algorithm, handled CDR3 identification, clonotype clustering and error correction. A nonparametric unseen species model using Euler transformation provided a lower-bound estimate of total TCR beta diversity. Clones were called with MiXCR by TCRdb after fastp trimmed the public reads at Q25, and only in-frame beta chains were retained. Merged by CDR3 protein, the rows form single entries marked with the most common genes and DNA. TCRdb's processing, not the authors', yielded these V and J calls. The sample table records 780,000 or so distinct CDR3 sequences; more than 20% of these occur just once. Together, the top ten hold under 4.5% of the sample.

The CDR3, from cysteine to phenylalanine, totals 15 residues. Of all the DNA, just the CDR3 is kept, 45 bases in frame from base 1. Taken from the germline V gene, the CDR1 and CDR2 loops are SGHAT and FQNNGV. This sample was shared with a second study, whose subject was T cells of mothers and their children. Per that second paper: Donors were nine systemically healthy Caucasian individuals: three mothers and their six children. cDNA synthesis used all of the extracted RNA, with 1.5 ug of RNA in each 15 ul reaction. In the second PCR, sample barcodes and 2-4 random nucleotides were introduced via the M1S primer. Each mother yielded over 8.5 million TCR beta CDR3 reads and each child roughly 3 million reads. TCR recombination output is similarly shaped by thymic selection in related and unrelated pairs, with a minor effect exerted by inherited differences. Normalized repertoire overlap was always slightly but never significantly higher in related than unrelated mother-child pairs. No persistent microchimeric T cell clones were found, with a detection sensitivity of approximately 100 clones per million clonotypes. In the study, deep NGS was used to compare the TCR beta repertoires of mothers and children, and features distinguishing related mother-child pairs from unrelated individuals were sought. The mean age was approximately 41 +/- 4 years for the mothers and about 10 +/- 4 years for the children. After adapters were ligated using NEBNext reagents, the libraries underwent 100+100 nt paired-end sequencing on an Illumina HiSeq 2000. To prevent cross-contamination, the mother and child libraries were prepared one month apart and sequenced in separate runs. Between about 500,000 and 2,100,000 distinct TCR beta clonotypes were identified per donor. Naive TCR beta clonotypes were estimated from low-frequency clonotypes matched to each donor's FACS-determined naive share, without sorting.

The specimen sequenced was blood. The V gene is TRBV11-2 and the J gene is TRBJ2-5; TRBD2 fits 9 bases in the junction. The J call is in doubt because the DNA end fits TRBJ2-7 better. The receptor was derived from a boy younger than 18 in good health. The CDR3 protein sequence reads: CASSLGVLAGYEQYF. Read as DNA, the sequence is TGTGCCAGCAGCTTAGGGGTACTAGCGGGTTACGAGCAGTACTTC.